This is a list of T cell receptor beta chains from one sample in a study of spatial heterogeneity in lung cancer. MiXCR, run by TCRdb on the 5' RACE reads, gives a single entry per CDR3 protein. The sample records about 40,000 distinct CDR3 sequences, approximately 5.2% being singletons. The sequenced sample was PBMCs, obtained at surgery. The receptor set was obtained from a female donor with early-stage non-small cell lung cancer. Each CDR3 is given with its conserved first and last residue. The order of the fields is D gene, V gene, CDR3 protein. The D gene is left open where the match is weak.

d_call: .
v_call: TRBV6-1
cdr3_aa: CASKTGLTSSGANVLTF

d_call: .
v_call: TRBV20-1
cdr3_aa: CSARDYRGTGSPLHF

d_call: .
v_call: TRBV7-9
cdr3_aa: CASLQVPGANVLTF

d_call: .
v_call: TRBV5-4
cdr3_aa: CASSFDRGDTQYF

d_call: .
v_call: TRBV20-1
cdr3_aa: CSARNGENQPQHF

d_call: .
v_call: TRBV20-1
cdr3_aa: CSASSVSPRNEQFF

d_call: .
v_call: TRBV10-3
cdr3_aa: CAISDSPGKAFF

d_call: .
v_call: TRBV2
cdr3_aa: CASSYNRVKNYGYTF

d_call: .
v_call: TRBV4-1
cdr3_aa: CASSQGGEAQYF

d_call: .
v_call: TRBV6-2/TRBV6-3
cdr3_aa: CASSYQLGREHNQPQHF

d_call: .
v_call: TRBV3-1
cdr3_aa: CASSQDGTDLETQYF

d_call: .
v_call: TRBV9
cdr3_aa: CASSVGPGGTMGTEAFF